The clone carrying this T cell receptor (beta chain) has more than one count but fewer than ten. Patients aged 18 to 65 had newly diagnosed hyperthyroidism of under 2 months' duration. Diagnosis relied on clinical symptoms, serum thyroxine and TRAb, thyroid ultrasound and orbital computed tomography. Fresh peripheral blood, about 9.6 ml, yielded the PBMCs. The data belong to a study of T cells in Graves' hyperthyroidism and ophthalmopathy. Study context: Initial diagnosis, before any treatment, was when peripheral blood was collected.

V shed 1 base, J shed 1 base, and the junction held 8 bases outside the gene matches. This CDR3 is built from 16 residues. Germline loops: CDR1 DFQATT, CDR2 SNEGSKA (reference sequence). Amplification of TCR beta CDR3 regions used RNA as the template. The HTBI primer set served for first-round RT-PCR of the TCR CDR3. TCRdb re-called the multiplex PCR reads with MiXCR, one entry per CDR3 protein. The table lists around 300,000 distinct CDR3 sequences, roughly 14% of them singletons. The chain combines TRBV20-1 with TRBJ2-3; 7 nucleotides match TRBD1. Sequencing input: blood. The TCR was taken from a woman aged 25 to 45 with Graves' hyperthyroidism. CDR3 region: CSARAELRGRTDTQYF. CDR3 DNA: TGCAGTGCTAGAGCTGAATTGAGGGGGCGCACAGATACGCAGTATTTT.